This T cell receptor (beta chain) originates from a study of cytomegalovirus exposure and HLA in healthy donors. Concerning this clone: Its antigen is undetermined.

The PCR contained 60 Vbeta and 13 Jbeta primers. Sequencing was performed with immunoSEQ multiplex PCR; in TCRdb, only in-frame clones are kept and a portion is missing. The profile covers some 180,000 clones, with 81% appearing a single time and roughly 3.6% taken by the ten largest. Study-wide results and limits: In a later analysis, most CMV-associated TCR beta chains appeared HLA-restricted. There were under 200 TCR beta chains listed as cytomegalovirus-associated. It was reported that TCR beta sequences correctly inferred the HLA-A and HLA-B alleles for most subjects. Analyses of presence/absence relied on an assumption of roughly uniform sequencing depth across donors.

The receptor was derived from a man aged 35-49 years in good health and CMV-seropositive. Sequenced material: PBMCs.

CDR3 residues: CASGLERGLPTDTQYF. DNA of the CDR3: TGTGCTAGTGGTTTGGAGCGGGGGCTTCCCACAGATACGCAGTATTTT. The chain has TRBV12-5 and TRBJ2-3, with 8 bases identical to TRBD2. This CDR3 has 16 amino acids. Germline trimming cut 1 base from V and 2 bases from J; bases unmatched to any gene: 5. Germline loops: CDR1 LGHNT, CDR2 FRNRAP.